One and the same sample provided the 26 T cell receptor beta chains below, sequenced in a study of T cells in Graves' hyperthyroidism and ophthalmopathy. Amplification yielded TCR beta CDR3 regions, with RNA transcripts as the source. Researchers ran a first-round RT-PCR on the TCR CDR3 using the HTBI primer set. TCRdb passed the multiplex PCR reads through MiXCR, listing each CDR3 protein once. The sample lists 450,000 to 700,000 distinct CDR3 sequences, about half occurring once. Sequencing was carried out using peripheral blood or thyroid tissue (not recorded which). These receptors were obtained from an adult woman with Graves' disease, either hyperthyroidism or ophthalmopathy (not recorded which).

V and J are TRBV24-1 and TRBJ2-5; 9 bases are shared with TRBD2. Germline V CDR1 and CDR2: KGHDR, SFDVKD. The CDR3 runs 17 residues. Trimming removed 3 bases from V and 2 bases from J; junction bases left unmatched: 9. The CDR3 here is CATSDPRKAGGQETQYF. In nucleotides, the CDR3 is TGTGCCACCAGTGATCCCCGTAAGGCGGGAGGGCAAGAGACCCAGTACTTC.

This clonotype was seen many times. V and J are TRBV20-1 and TRBJ2-5; 11 bases fit TRBD2. J gave up 5 bases and V 6 bases, and 8 bases lay outside the gene matches. The CDR3 runs 14 residues. Per germline, CDR1 DFQATT and CDR2 SNEGSKA (reference sequence). This CDR3 is CSAILAGGGETQYF. CDR3 nucleotides: TGCAGTGCCATCTTAGCGGGGGGGGGCGAGACCCAGTACTTC.

This rearrangement joins TRBV28 to TRBJ1-2, with D perhaps matching TRBD1 (5 bases). Deletions cut 3 bases from V and 6 bases from J, with 14 bases between. There are 14 residues in the CDR3. Germline-derived CDR1 and CDR2 are MDHEN and SYDVKM. The CDR3 DNA reads as TGTGCCAGCAGTTTGTCCAGGGAGTACGATGGCTACACCTTC. Translated: CASSLSREYDGYTF.

The genes are TRBV29-1 and TRBJ1-1; no definite D call. V gave up 5 bases and J gave up 7 bases, with 8 bases separating them. The CDR3 is 10 amino acids. From germline, CDR1 is SQVTM and CDR2 ANQGSEA. In DNA, the CDR3 is TGCAGCGTTTCCAAATATGAAGCTTTCTTT. This codes for CSVSKYEAFF.

This clonotype was counted a single time. The chain is built from TRBV7-9 and TRBJ1-1; D is uncertain. V was trimmed by 7 bases and J by 4 bases, leaving 13 bases between them. Looked up from germline, CDR1 is SEHNR and CDR2 is FQNEAQ (reference sequence). The CDR3 loop spans 13 amino acids. CDR3 residues: CASNVGRVTEAFF. The CDR3, as DNA: TGTGCCAGCAACGTGGGAAGGGTCACTGAAGCTTTCTTT. The full variable domain, with the rest looked up from reference TRBV7-9 and TRBJ1-1, is DTGVSQNPRHKITKRGQNVTFRCDPISEHNRLYWYRQTLGQGPEFLTYFQNEAQLEKSRLLSDRFSAERPKGSFSTLEIQRTEQGDSAMYLCASNVGRVTEAFFGQGTRLTVV.

This clonotype was seen a single time. The chain uses TRBV7-8 and TRBJ2-7, with D perhaps matching TRBD1 or TRBD2 (5 bases each). Trimming removed 3 bases at V and 0 bases at J, with 15 bases between. This CDR3 region has 16 residues. Per the germline V gene, CDR1 is SGHVS and CDR2 is FQNEAQ. CDR3 DNA sequence: TGTGCCAGCAGCTTTGAGGGGCGGAGCCTCTCCTACGAGCAGTACTTC. Translation: CASSFEGRSLSYEQYF.

This clonotype was observed once. The chain couples TRBV11-2 to TRBJ1-4; D is unclear. V dropped 1 base and J dropped 8 bases, with 8 bases sitting between them. This CDR3 is 13 amino acids long. Germline loops: CDR1 SGHAT, CDR2 FQNNGV. CDR3 amino acids: CASSLAYGEKLFF. As DNA, the CDR3 is TGTGCCAGCAGCTTAGCCTACGGGGAAAAACTGTTTTTT.

A remark on this clonotype: Given the absence of the conserved phenylalanine or tryptophan at the CDR3 end, a read error is likely. V is TRBV5-1 and J is TRBJ2-7; no clear D. The CDR3 length is 16 residues. The V gene's germline CDR1 is SGHRS and CDR2 YFSETQ. V gave up 4 bases and J gave up 3 bases, with 20 bases separating them. The CDR3 loop reads CASSLNVVTRGYEQYL. CDR3 sequence (DNA): TGCGCCAGCAGCCTGAACGTAGTGACAAGAGGCTACGAGCAGTACCTC.

This clonotype was seen many times. The V call is TRBV10-3, the J call TRBJ2-5; D unclear. The germline CDR1 and CDR2 sequences are ENHRY and SYGVKD. With 8 bases removed from V and 8 bases from J, the gap between germline ends came to 9 bases. This CDR3 is 10 amino acids long. The CDR3 DNA follows: TGTGCCATCGGGCTGGATACCCAGTACTTC. Amino acid sequence: CAIGLDTQYF.

The gene calls are TRBV2 and TRBJ1-6; 9 bases line up with TRBD1. The CDR3 consists of 13 residues. The trim removed 4 bases at V and 14 bases at J, leaving 6 bases unmatched. The germline V gene encodes CDR1 SNHLY and CDR2 FYNNEI. The CDR3 spells CASSGDRVTTLHF. The DNA for the CDR3 is TGTGCCAGCAGTGGGGACAGGGTGACCACCCTCCACTTT.

This sequence joins TRBV2 and TRBJ2-5; perhaps D is TRBD1 or TRBD2 (5 bases each). The germline V gene encodes CDR1 SNHLY and CDR2 FYNNEI. The CDR3 extends over 13 amino acids. Trimming left V 3 bases short and J 5 bases short, with 10 bases between. CDR3 in amino acids: CASSDAGTETQYF. In DNA form, the CDR3 reads TGTGCCAGCAGTGACGCAGGGACCGAGACCCAGTACTTC.

This clonotype was observed many times. The chain employs TRBV4-1 and TRBJ1-1; tentative D call: TRBD1 (5 bases). V lost 4 bases and J lost 0, with 12 bases in between. This CDR3 has 15 amino acids. Germline assignment: CDR1 MGHRA and CDR2 YSYEKL. CDR3 nucleotide sequence: TGCGCCAGCAGCCGTCGGGGGACCTTGAACACTGAAGCTTTCTTT. Translating gives CASSRRGTLNTEAFF.

This clonotype showed up many times. This rearrangement joins TRBV5-1 to TRBJ1-3; no reliable D call. This CDR3 has 13 amino acids. V dropped 0 bases and J dropped 4 bases, with 5 bases sitting between them. From germline, CDR1 is SGHRS and CDR2 YFSETQ. CDR3 loop: CASSLEAGNTIYF. As DNA, the CDR3 is TGCGCCAGCAGCTTGGAAGCGGGAAACACCATATATTTT.

V usage is TRBV19 and J usage is TRBJ2-5; D might be TRBD2 (5 bases). V was pared by 7 bases and J by 9 bases, with 15 bases between. Germline CDR1 is LNHDA and CDR2 is SQIVND (reference sequence). The CDR3 runs 12 residues. The CDR3 sequence is CASMPPEDAQYF. CDR3 bases: TGTGCCAGTATGCCACCGGAGGATGCCCAGTACTTC.

The CDR3 here is CASSWSAGGYGDEQFF. The CDR3 DNA is TGTGCCAGCAGCTGGTCGGCGGGAGGGTATGGAGATGAGCAGTTCTTC. The chain is built from TRBV7-9 and TRBJ2-7; 9 bases map to TRBD2. The closer fit of TRBJ2-1 to the DNA end suggests the J call may be wrong. Germline V gene data show CDR1 as SEHNR and CDR2 as FQNEAQ (reference sequence). The CDR3 spans 16 residues.

This clonotype was seen only once. Written as DNA, the CDR3 is TGTGCCAGCAGCTTAGAGGGGCCGAAGACGGCTGAAGCTTTCTTT. Amino acid sequence: CASSLEGPKTAEAFF. The J gene is TRBJ1-1, the V gene TRBV13, with D possibly being TRBD1 (5 bases). The CDR3 is made up of 15 amino acids. Trimming removed 1 base from V and 6 bases from J, with 15 bases in between. Germline-derived CDR1 and CDR2 are PRHDT and FYEKMQ (reference sequence).

This clonotype was counted at least ten times. The chain is built from TRBV2 and TRBJ1-1; D remains unclear. The length of the CDR3 is 14 residues. V gave up 3 bases and J gave up 0 bases, with 8 bases separating them. Germline loops: CDR1 SNHLY, CDR2 FYNNEI. The CDR3, as DNA: TGTGCCAGCAGTGATAACAGCATGAACACTGAAGCTTTCTTT. It is translated as CASSDNSMNTEAFF.

This clonotype was seen repeatedly, ten times or more. DNA for the CDR3: TGTGCCAGCAGCGCCTGGGATCTCTATGGCTACACCTTC. This gives the protein CASSAWDLYGYTF. V gene TRBV9 combines with J gene TRBJ1-2; unclear D gene. From germline, CDR1 is SGDLS and CDR2 YYNGEE. The germline V and J ends were trimmed by 3 bases and 4 bases, with 10 bases remaining between them. This CDR3 is built from 13 residues. The full variable domain, its missing parts supplied by reference TRBV9 and TRBJ1-2, is DSGVTQTPKHLITATGQRVTLRCSPRSGDLSVYWYQQSLDQGLQFLIQYYNGEERAKGNILERFSAQQFPDLHSELNLSSLELGDSALYFCASSAWDLYGYTFGSGTRLTVV.

This clonotype showed up many times. The DNA for the CDR3 is TGCGCCAGCAGCTCCTCGGGACCCAGGAACACTGAAGCTTTCTTT. Protein: CASSSSGPRNTEAFF. The V gene is TRBV5-1, the J gene TRBJ1-1; D possibly corresponds to TRBD1 (5 bases). The CDR3 contains 15 residues. V was pared by 3 bases and J by 1 base, with 13 bases between. Per germline, CDR1 SGHRS and CDR2 YFSETQ.

The chain recombines TRBV19 with TRBJ1-6; a weak D match, TRBD1 (6 bases). V dropped 3 bases and J dropped 9 bases, with 15 bases sitting between them. The CDR3 consists of 15 residues. The germline V gene encodes CDR1 LNHDA and CDR2 SQIVND (reference sequence). This CDR3 reads CASSIQGTWSSPLHF. Here the CDR3 DNA reads TGTGCCAGTAGTATCCAGGGGACTTGGTCTTCACCCCTCCACTTT.

The V gene is TRBV5-1, the J gene TRBJ1-4, with D perhaps TRBD1 (6 bases). Trimming took off 6 bases at V and 10 bases at J, with 16 bases between the two ends. Germline lookup yields CDR1 SGHRS and CDR2 YFSETQ. This CDR3 contains 13 residues. The CDR3 here is CASTIQGWGKLFF. CDR3 nucleotide sequence: TGCGCCAGCACTATACAGGGTTGGGGAAAACTGTTTTTT.

This clonotype was recorded at least ten times. The V call is TRBV2, the J call TRBJ1-2; D is ambiguous. The CDR3 sequence is 14 residues long. CDR1 is SNHLY and CDR2 is FYNNEI in the germline V gene. V shed 6 bases and J shed 2 bases, with 13 bases lying between them. The CDR3 is CASSNRDLNYGYTF. Written as DNA, the CDR3 is TGTGCCAGCAGCAACAGAGACCTGAACTATGGCTACACCTTC.

The J gene is TRBJ2-5, the V gene TRBV12-3 or TRBV12-4, with D perhaps matching TRBD1 (6 bases). The CDR3 runs 14 residues. The V gene lost 3 bases and the J gene lost 2 bases, with 10 bases spanning the gap. CDR3 coding DNA: TGTGCCAGCAGTTTTACAGGGCCTCAAGAGACCCAGTACTTC. Translated: CASSFTGPQETQYF.

CDR3 DNA sequence: TGTGCCAGCAGCTACGGGGACAATCTAGGGACCCAGTACTTC. Translated, it gives CASSYGDNLGTQYF. The J gene is TRBJ2-5, the V gene TRBV7-9; TRBD1 might be the D (6 bases). The CDR3 contains 14 residues. Trimming left V 4 bases short and J 7 bases short, with 16 bases between. Germline assignment: CDR1 SEHNR and CDR2 FQNEAQ (reference sequence).

This clonotype was counted once. The chain uses TRBV20-1 and TRBJ1-1, with TRBD1 matching 9 bases. The CDR3 is 15 amino acids. Germline CDR1 DFQATT, CDR2 SNEGSKA (reference sequence). The CDR3 here is CQRGGPGQGNTEAFF. The CDR3 nucleotides read TGCCAAAGGGGGGGGCCGGGACAGGGGAACACTGAAGCTTTCTTT.

The chain couples TRBV20-1 to TRBJ2-7, with 9 bases identical to TRBD1. The junction had 13 bases not matched to a gene; V was cut back by 6 bases and J by 7 bases. Looked up from germline, CDR1 is DFQATT and CDR2 is SNEGSKA (reference sequence). The CDR3 runs 14 residues. The CDR3 DNA reads TGCAGTGCCCTGCCGACAGGGGGATATAGTGAGCAGTACTTC. Translation: CSALPTGGYSEQYF.